This TCR beta chain comes out of a study of OX40 agonist ivuxolimab in advanced cancers. Study conclusions and caveats: Expanded clones were, on average, more numerous in CD8+ T cells than in CD4+.

Germline values: CDR1 MNHEY, CDR2 SMNVEV (reference sequence). CDR3 length: 20 residues. After removal of 10 bases from V and 5 bases from J, the junction contained 30 bases not matched to a gene. Profiling relied on immunoSEQ multiplex PCR, and the TCRdb table lists in-frame clones only, not all of them. The repertoire holds about 35,000 clones, with roughly 80% as singletons. With respect to this clone: What it recognizes is unknown.

The TCR sequence derives from an adult with an advanced solid tumor such as melanoma, head and neck, liver or kidney cancer. Sequenced here: CD4+ or CD8+ T cells sorted from blood, sampled in a trial of the OX40 agonist ivuxolimab. The chain uses TRBV27 and TRBJ2-3, with TRBD2 matching over 7 bases. CDR3 nucleotides: TGTGCCACCACTGAGCGGCTTGAGTGGGGGGGAGCGGAAGGACAAGATACGCAGTATTTT. The encoded protein is CATTERLEWGGAEGQDTQYF.